This record covers a single T cell receptor (beta chain). Its cognate antigen is unknown. The sample has other DNA sequences that encode this CDR3 too. Only in-frame clones appear in the TCRdb table, and some are missing; sequencing was by immunoSEQ multiplex PCR. The repertoire holds 150,000 to 190,000 clones, roughly nine tenths seen once, with more than 6.5% in the top ten. CDR1 is SEHNR, CDR2 FQNEAQ, per germline (reference sequence). This CDR3 comprises 16 residues. The V end lost 5 bases, the J end lost 4 bases, and 15 bases lay between the germline ends. The record originates from a study of T cell responses to AZD1222 COVID-19 vaccine. Whole-study findings and limits: Nearly half of spike-specific TCRs reportedly go after variant regions that carry no mutations. Spike-specific TCR breadth rose after two AZD1222 doses, and depth rose as well. The donors showed a predominance of white British ancestry and of females, with possible underestimation of clonal diversity. Only six or seven AZD1222 recipients tested seropositive at baseline.

The sample in question was peripheral blood, obtained after recovery from COVID-19. This receptor was identified in an adult who had recovered from COVID-19. V gene TRBV7-9 combines with J gene TRBJ2-6; D is possibly TRBD1 or TRBD2 (6 bases each). The DNA for the CDR3 is TGTGCCAGCAGCACCTACCGGGGGCGGGGGGCCAACGTCCTGACTTTC. Translation gives CASSTYRGRGANVLTF.